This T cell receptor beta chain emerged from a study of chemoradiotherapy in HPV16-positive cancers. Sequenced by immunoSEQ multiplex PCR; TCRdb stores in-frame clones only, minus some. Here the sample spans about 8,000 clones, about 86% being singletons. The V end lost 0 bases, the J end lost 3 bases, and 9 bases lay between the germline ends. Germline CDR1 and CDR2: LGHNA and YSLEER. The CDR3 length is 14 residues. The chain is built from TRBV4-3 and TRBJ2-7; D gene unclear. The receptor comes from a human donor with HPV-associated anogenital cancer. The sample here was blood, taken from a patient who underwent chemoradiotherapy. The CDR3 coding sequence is TGCGCCAGCAGCCAAGATTGGTCATACTACGAGCAGTACTTC. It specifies CASSQDWSYYEQYF.